The present TCR beta chain was sequenced within a study of blood T cell repertoires in COVID-19. Overall study: Acute and convalescent COVID-19 samples came from the United States, Italy and Spain. The cDNA or gDNA used as material had been derived from T cells, B-cell-depleted T cells, or PBMCs.

Looked up from germline, CDR1 is SGHDT and CDR2 is YYEEEE. CDR3 length: 13 amino acids. Unmatched junction bases numbered 6, after V lost 4 bases and J lost 7 bases. Source study methods: Reference gene primers were amplified, and this amplification served to estimate nucleated cell counts. Produced via immunoSEQ multiplex PCR; TCRdb's table is partial and in-frame only. That table is the source of V, J and clone size, and D and trimming were worked out from the DNA. The sample consists of around 140,000 clones, 60% to 85% of them appearing once. The TCR originated in a woman aged 60-75 years with acute or convalescent COVID-19. What was sequenced was peripheral blood. The gene calls are TRBV5-6 and TRBJ1-2; the match to TRBD1 covers 8 bases. CDR3 nucleotides: TGTGCCAGCAGCCTTGGACAGGGAGGTGGCTACACCTTC. Protein sequence: CASSLGQGGGYTF.